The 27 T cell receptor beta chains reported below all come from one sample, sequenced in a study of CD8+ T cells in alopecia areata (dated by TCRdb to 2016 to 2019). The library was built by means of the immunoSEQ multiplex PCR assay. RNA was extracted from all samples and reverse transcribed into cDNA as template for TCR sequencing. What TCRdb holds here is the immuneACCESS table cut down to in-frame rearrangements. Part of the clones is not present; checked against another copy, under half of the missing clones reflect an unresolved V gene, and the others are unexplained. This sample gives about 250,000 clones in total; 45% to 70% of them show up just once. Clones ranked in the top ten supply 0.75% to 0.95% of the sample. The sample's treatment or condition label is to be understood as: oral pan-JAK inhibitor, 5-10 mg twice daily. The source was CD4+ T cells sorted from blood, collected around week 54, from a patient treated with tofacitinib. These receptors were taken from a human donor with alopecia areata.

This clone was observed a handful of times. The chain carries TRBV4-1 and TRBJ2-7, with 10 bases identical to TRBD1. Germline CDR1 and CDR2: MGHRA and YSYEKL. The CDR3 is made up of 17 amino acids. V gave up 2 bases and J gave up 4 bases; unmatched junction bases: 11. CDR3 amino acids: CASSQPTFRDRGYEQYF. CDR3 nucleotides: TGCGCCAGCAGCCAACCCACTTTCCGGGACAGGGGTTACGAGCAGTACTTC.

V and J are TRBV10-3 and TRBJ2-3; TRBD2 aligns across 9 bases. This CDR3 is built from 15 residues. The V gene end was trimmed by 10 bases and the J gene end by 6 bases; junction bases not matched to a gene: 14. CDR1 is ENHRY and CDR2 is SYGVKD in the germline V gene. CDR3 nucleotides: TGTGCCACCCAACCCCATCTAGCGGGGACCGATACGCAGTATTTT. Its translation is CATQPHLAGTDTQYF.

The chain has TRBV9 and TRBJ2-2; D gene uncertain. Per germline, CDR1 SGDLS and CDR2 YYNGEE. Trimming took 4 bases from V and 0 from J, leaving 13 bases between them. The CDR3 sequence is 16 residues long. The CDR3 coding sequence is TGTGCCAGCAGCCCCTTGCCAGGCGCGAACACCGGGGAGCTGTTTTTT. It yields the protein CASSPLPGANTGELFF.

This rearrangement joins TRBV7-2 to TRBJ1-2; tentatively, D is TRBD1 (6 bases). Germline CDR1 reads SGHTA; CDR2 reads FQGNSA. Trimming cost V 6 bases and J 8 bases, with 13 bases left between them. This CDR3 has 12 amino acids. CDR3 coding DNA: TGTGCCAGCAGAATTAGGGGGATCGGCTACACCTTC. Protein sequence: CASRIRGIGYTF. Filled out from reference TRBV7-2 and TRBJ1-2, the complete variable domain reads GAGVSQSPSNKVTEKGKDVELRCDPISGHTALYWYRQSLGQGLEFLIYFQGNSAPDKSGLPSDRFSAERTGGSVSTLTIQRTQQEDSAVYLCASRIRGIGYTFGSGTRLTVV.

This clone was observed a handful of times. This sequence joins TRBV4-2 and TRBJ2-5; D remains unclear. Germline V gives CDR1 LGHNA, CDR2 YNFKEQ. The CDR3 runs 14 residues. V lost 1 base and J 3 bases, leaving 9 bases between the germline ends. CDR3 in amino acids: CASSQGAVEETQYF. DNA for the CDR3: TGTGCCAGCAGCCAAGGTGCGGTCGAAGAGACCCAGTACTTC.

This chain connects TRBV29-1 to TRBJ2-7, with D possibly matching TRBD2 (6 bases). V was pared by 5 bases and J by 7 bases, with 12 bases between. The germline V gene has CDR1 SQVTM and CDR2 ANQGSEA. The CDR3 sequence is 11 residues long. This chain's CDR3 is CSVHTGVEQYF. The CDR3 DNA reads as TGCAGCGTTCACACGGGAGTAGAGCAGTACTTC.

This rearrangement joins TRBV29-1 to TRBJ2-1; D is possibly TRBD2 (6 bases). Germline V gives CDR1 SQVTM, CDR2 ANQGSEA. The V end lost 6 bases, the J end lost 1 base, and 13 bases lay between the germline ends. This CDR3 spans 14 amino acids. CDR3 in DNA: TGCAGCGTGGGATCGGGGGATTCCTACAATGAGCAGTTCTTC. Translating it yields CSVGSGDSYNEQFF.

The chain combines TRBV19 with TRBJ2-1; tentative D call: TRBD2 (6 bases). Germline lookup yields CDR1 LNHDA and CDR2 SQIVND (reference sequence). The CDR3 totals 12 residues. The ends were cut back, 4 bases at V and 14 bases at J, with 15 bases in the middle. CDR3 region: CASSTGGVGKFF. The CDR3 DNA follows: TGTGCCAGTAGTACAGGAGGGGTGGGGAAGTTCTTC.

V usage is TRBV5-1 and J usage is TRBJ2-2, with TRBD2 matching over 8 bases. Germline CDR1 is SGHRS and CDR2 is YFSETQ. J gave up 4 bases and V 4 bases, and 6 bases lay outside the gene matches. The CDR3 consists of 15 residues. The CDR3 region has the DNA TGCGCCAGCAGCCCGGGACTAGACCTCACCGGGGAGCTGTTTTTT. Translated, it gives CASSPGLDLTGELFF.

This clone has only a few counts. The CDR3 here is CASSLAAGSGPQHF. The CDR3 DNA reads TGTGCCAGCAGCTTAGCAGCAGGATCAGGGCCCCAGCATTTT. The chain combines TRBV7-2 with TRBJ1-5; D not certain. CDR3 length: 14 amino acids. V lost 0 bases to trimming and J lost 9 bases, with 12 bases between them. The germline CDR1 and CDR2 sequences are SGHTA and FQGNSA.

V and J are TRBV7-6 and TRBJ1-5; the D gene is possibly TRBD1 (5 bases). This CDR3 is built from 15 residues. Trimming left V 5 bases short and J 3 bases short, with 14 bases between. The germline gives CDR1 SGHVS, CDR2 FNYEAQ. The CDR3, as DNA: TGTGCCAGCAGCCCCCCTGGACACCTCAATCAGCCCCAGCATTTT. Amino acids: CASSPPGHLNQPQHF.

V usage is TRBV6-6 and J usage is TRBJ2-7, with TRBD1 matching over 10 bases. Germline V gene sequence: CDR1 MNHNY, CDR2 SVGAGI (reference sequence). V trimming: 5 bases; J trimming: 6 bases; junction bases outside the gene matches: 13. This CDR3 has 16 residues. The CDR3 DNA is TGTGCCAGCAGTCACGGGACAGGGGACTTCCTAGGCGAGCAGTACTTC. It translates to CASSHGTGDFLGEQYF.

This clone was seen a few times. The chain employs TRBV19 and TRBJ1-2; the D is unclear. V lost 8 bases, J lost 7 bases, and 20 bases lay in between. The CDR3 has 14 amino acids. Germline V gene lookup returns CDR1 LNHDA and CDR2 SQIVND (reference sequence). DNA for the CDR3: TGTGCCAGTGTTCCGGTAGCCTGGGGATCTGGCTACACCTTC. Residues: CASVPVAWGSGYTF.

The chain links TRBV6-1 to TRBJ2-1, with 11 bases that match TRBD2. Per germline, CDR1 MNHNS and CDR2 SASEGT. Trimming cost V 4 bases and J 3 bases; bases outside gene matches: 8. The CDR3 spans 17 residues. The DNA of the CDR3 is TGTGCCAGCAGTGTAGCGGGGGGGCCGTCTCTCTACAATGAGCAGTTCTTC. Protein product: CASSVAGGPSLYNEQFF.

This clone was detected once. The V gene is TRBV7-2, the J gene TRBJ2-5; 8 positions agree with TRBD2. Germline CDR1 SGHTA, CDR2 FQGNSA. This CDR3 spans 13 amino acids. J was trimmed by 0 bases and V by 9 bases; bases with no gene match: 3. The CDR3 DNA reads TGTGCCAGTAAGCGGGGGTACCAAGAGACCCAGTACTTC. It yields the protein CASKRGYQETQYF.

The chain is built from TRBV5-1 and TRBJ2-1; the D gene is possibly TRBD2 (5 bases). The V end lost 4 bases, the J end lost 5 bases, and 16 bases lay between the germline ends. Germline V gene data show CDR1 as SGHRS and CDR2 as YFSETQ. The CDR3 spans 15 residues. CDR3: CASSRGNGIDNEQFF. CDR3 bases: TGCGCCAGCAGCCGAGGGAACGGGATAGACAATGAGCAGTTCTTC. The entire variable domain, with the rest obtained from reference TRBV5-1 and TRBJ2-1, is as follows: KAGVTQTPRYLIKTRGQQVTLSCSPISGHRSVSWYQQTPGQGLQFLFEYFSETQRNKGNFPGRFSGRQFSNSRSEMNVSTLELGDSALYLCASSRGNGIDNEQFFGPGTRLTVL.

This CDR3 reads CASSFGDSNQPQHF. The CDR3 DNA reads TGTGCCAGCAGCTTTGGGGATAGCAATCAGCCCCAGCATTTT. The chain joins TRBV7-9 to TRBJ1-5; D is uncertain. The germline CDR1 and CDR2 sequences are SEHNR and FQNEAQ (reference sequence). The CDR3 length is 14 residues. The V end was cut by 3 bases, the J end by 0 bases, with 6 bases between.

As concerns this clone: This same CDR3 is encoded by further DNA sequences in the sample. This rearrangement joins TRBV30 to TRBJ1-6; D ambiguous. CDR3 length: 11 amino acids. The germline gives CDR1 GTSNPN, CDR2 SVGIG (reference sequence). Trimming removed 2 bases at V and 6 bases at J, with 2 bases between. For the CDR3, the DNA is TGTGCCTGGAGTCGTAATTCACCCCTCCACTTT. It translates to CAWSRNSPLHF.

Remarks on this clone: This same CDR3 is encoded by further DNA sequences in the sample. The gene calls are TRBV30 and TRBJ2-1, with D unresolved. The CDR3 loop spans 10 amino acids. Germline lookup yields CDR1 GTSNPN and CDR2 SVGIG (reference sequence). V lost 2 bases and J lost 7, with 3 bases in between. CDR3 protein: CAWSRNEQFF. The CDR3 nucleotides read TGTGCCTGGAGTCGGAATGAGCAGTTCTTC.

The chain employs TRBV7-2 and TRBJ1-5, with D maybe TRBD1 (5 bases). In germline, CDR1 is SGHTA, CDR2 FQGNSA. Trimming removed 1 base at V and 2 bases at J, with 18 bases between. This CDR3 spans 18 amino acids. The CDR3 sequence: CASSLVTGIGGGNQPQHF. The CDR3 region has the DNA TGTGCCAGCAGCTTAGTCACCGGAATTGGGGGTGGCAATCAGCCCCAGCATTTT.

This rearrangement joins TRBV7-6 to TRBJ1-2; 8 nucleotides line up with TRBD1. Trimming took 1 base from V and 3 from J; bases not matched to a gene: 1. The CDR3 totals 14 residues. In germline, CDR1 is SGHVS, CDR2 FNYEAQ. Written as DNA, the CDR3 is TGTGCCAGCAGCTTAGGGACAGGGTACTATGGCTACACCTTC. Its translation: CASSLGTGYYGYTF.

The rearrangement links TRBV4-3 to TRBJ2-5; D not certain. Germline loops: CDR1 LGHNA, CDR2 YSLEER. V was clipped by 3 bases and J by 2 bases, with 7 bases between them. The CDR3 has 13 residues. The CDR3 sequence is CASSQAAQETQYF. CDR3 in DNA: TGCGCCAGCAGCCAGGCAGCTCAAGAGACCCAGTACTTC.

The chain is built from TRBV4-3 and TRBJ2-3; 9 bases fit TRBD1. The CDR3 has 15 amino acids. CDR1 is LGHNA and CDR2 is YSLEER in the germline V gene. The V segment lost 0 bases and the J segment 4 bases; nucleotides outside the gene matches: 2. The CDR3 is CASSQEQGAADTQYF. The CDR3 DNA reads TGCGCCAGCAGCCAAGAACAGGGGGCGGCAGATACGCAGTATTTT.

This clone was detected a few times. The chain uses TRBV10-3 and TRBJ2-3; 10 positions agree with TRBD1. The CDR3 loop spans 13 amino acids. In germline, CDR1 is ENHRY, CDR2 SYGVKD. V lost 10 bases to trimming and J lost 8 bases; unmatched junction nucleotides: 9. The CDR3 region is CASARQGAGTQYF. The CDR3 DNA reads TGTGCCAGCGCACGACAGGGGGCAGGTACGCAGTATTTT.

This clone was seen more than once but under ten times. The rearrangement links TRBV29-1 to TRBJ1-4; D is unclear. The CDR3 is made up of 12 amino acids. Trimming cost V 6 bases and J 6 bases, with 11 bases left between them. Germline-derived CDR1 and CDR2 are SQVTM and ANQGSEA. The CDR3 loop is CSVSDYDEKLFF. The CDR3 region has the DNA TGCAGCGTCTCAGACTACGATGAAAAACTGTTTTTT. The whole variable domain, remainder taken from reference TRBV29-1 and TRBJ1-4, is SAVISQKPSRDICQRGTSLTIQCQVDSQVTMMFWYRQQPGQSLTLIATANQGSEATYESGFVIDKFPISRPNLTFSTLTVSNMSPEDSSIYLCSVSDYDEKLFFGSGTQLSVL.

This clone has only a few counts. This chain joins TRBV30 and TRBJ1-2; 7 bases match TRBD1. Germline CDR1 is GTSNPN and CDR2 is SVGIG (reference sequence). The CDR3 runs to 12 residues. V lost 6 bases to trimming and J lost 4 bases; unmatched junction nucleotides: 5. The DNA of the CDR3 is TGTGCCTGCCAAGGACAGGTCTATGGCTACACCTTC. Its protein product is CACQGQVYGYTF.

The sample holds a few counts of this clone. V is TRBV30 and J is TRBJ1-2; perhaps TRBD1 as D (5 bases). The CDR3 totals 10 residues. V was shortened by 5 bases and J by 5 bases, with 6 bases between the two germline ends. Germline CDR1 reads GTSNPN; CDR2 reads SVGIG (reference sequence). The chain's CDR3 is CAWGQYGYTF. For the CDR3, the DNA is TGTGCCTGGGGACAATATGGCTACACCTTC.